These 24 T cell receptor beta chains originate from one sample sequenced in a study of T cell changes during pregnancy in multiple sclerosis. This table comes from immunoSEQ multiplex PCR, and its TCRdb copy is limited to in-frame clones, with some not included. This table has tens of thousands of clones, approximately 90% appearing once. The sample in question was CD4+ T cells from peripheral blood mononuclear cells, obtained in the first trimester of pregnancy. Every receptor here comes from a female donor with multiple sclerosis, enrolled in a pregnancy study.

The chain uses TRBV11-3 and TRBJ2-3; 9 bases match TRBD2. From germline, CDR1 is SGHNT and CDR2 YENEEA. V gave up 1 base and J gave up 14 bases; unmatched junction bases: 7. This CDR3 region has 13 residues. CDR3 in amino acids: CASSLVVSGGLYF. The CDR3 region has the DNA TGTGCCAGCAGCTTAGTGGTGAGCGGGGGGCTGTATTTT.

The chain employs TRBV15 and TRBJ2-1; 8 bases are shared with TRBD2. The CDR3 contains 15 residues. Trimming cost V 3 bases and J 7 bases; bases outside gene matches: 8. Germline V gene data show CDR1 as LNHNV and CDR2 as YYDKDF (reference sequence). The CDR3 region has the DNA TGTGCCACCAGCAGGGCAGCGGGGACTAGGAATGAGCAGTTCTTC. Its translation: CATSRAAGTRNEQFF.

This sequence joins TRBV5-6 and TRBJ1-5; D perhaps matches TRBD1 (5 bases). This CDR3 is 13 amino acids long. Trimming took 5 bases from V and 2 from J, leaving 8 bases between them. Germline CDR1 SGHDT, CDR2 YYEEEE. The CDR3 is CASSGQGNQPQHF. The CDR3 DNA sequence: TGTGCCAGCAGTGGACAAGGCAATCAGCCCCAGCATTTT.

This chain connects TRBV13 to TRBJ2-2, with D possibly matching TRBD2 (5 bases). The V gene lost 4 bases and the J gene lost 4 bases, with 16 bases spanning the gap. CDR1 and CDR2 (germline): PRHDT, FYEKMQ (reference sequence). CDR3 size: 16 residues. DNA of the CDR3: TGTGCCAGCAGCTCCCCCCCGTGGGAGTCCACCGGGGAGCTGTTTTTT. It yields the protein CASSSPPWESTGELFF.

This chain uses TRBV7-9 with TRBJ2-1, with TRBD1 as a possible D gene (5 bases). Germline lookup yields CDR1 SEHNR and CDR2 FQNEAQ (reference sequence). V lost 3 bases and J 3 bases, leaving 12 bases between the germline ends. This CDR3 spans 15 amino acids. The DNA for the CDR3 is TGTGCCAGCAGCTTGGCCGACAGCTTCTACAATGAGCAGTTCTTC. It encodes CASSLADSFYNEQFF.

This clone was observed a single time. The chain is built from TRBV7-6 and TRBJ1-3; D is perhaps TRBD1 (6 bases). Per the germline V gene, CDR1 is SGHVS and CDR2 is FNYEAQ. The V gene lost 5 bases and the J gene lost 0 bases, with 11 bases spanning the gap. This CDR3 is 15 amino acids long. The CDR3 nucleotides read TGTGCCAGCAGCCCGACAGGTCCCTCTGGAAACACCATATATTTT. Encoded protein: CASSPTGPSGNTIYF.

In the case of this clone: At one end, the junction sequence differs from germline, possibly due to a read error. V and J are TRBV10-2 and TRBJ1-2; D remains ambiguous. Germline CDR1 and CDR2: WSHSY and SAAADI. CDR3 length: 12 residues. The CDR3, as DNA: TGCGCCAGCAGTGATGGCTTGGCTCACGGGGTCTTC. Amino acids: CASSDGLAHGVF.

This chain uses TRBV7-2 with TRBJ2-4, with D maybe TRBD2 (6 bases). The CDR3 totals 19 residues. The germline V gene has CDR1 SGHTA and CDR2 FQGNSA. Trimming took off 7 bases at V and 0 bases at J, with 25 bases between the two ends. CDR3 DNA: TGTGCCAGCACCCCTATCCTTGCGGGCGGGGTGTCAGCCAAAAACATTCAGTACTTC. It is translated as CASTPILAGGVSAKNIQYF. Filled out from reference TRBV7-2 and TRBJ2-4, the complete variable domain reads GAGVSQSPSNKVTEKGKDVELRCDPISGHTALYWYRQSLGQGLEFLIYFQGNSAPDKSGLPSDRFSAERTGGSVSTLTIQRTQQEDSAVYLCASTPILAGGVSAKNIQYFGAGTRLSVL.

The gene calls are TRBV5-4 and TRBJ1-2; possibly TRBD1 for D (5 bases). Trimming shortened V by 4 bases and J by 8 bases, and 24 bases separated the two germline ends. CDR3 length equals 16 residues. Germline CDR1 is SGHNT and CDR2 is YYREEE (reference sequence). The CDR3 loop reads CASSPVLSGDDRGYTF. CDR3 bases: TGTGCCAGCAGCCCAGTTTTATCGGGGGATGACCGGGGCTACACCTTC.

The rearrangement links TRBV5-1 to TRBJ2-1; 15 nucleotides agree with TRBD2. The CDR3 extends over 19 amino acids. Unmatched junction bases numbered 10, after V lost 4 bases and J lost 2 bases. CDR1 SGHRS and CDR2 YFSETQ come from the germline V gene. CDR3 loop: CASSARRTSGGGAYNEQFF. In DNA, the CDR3 is TGCGCCAGCAGCGCCAGGCGGACTAGCGGGGGGGGAGCCTACAATGAGCAGTTCTTC.

The gene calls are TRBV30 and TRBJ1-2, with 12 positions matching TRBD1. This CDR3 contains 15 residues. The germline gives CDR1 GTSNPN, CDR2 SVGIG (reference sequence). With 3 bases clipped from V and 7 bases from J, the junction kept 9 bases outside the gene matches. The chain's CDR3 is CAWRGTGGFSSGYTF. DNA of the CDR3: TGTGCCTGGAGGGGGACAGGGGGCTTTTCAAGTGGCTACACCTTC.

This rearrangement joins TRBV5-1 to TRBJ2-5; D may be TRBD2 (5 bases). The ends were cut back, 1 base at V and 5 bases at J, with 12 bases in the middle. CDR3 length equals 14 residues. Germline-derived CDR1 and CDR2 are SGHRS and YFSETQ. CDR3 residues: CASSLSGADETQYF. CDR3 nucleotide sequence: TGCGCCAGCAGCTTGAGTGGAGCGGACGAGACCCAGTACTTC.

J is TRBJ1-1 and V is TRBV19; a weak D match, TRBD1 (6 bases). CDR3 length: 13 residues. The germline V and J ends were trimmed by 6 bases and 1 base, with 9 bases remaining between them. Germline assignment: CDR1 LNHDA and CDR2 SQIVND (reference sequence). CDR3 coding DNA: TGTGCCAGTAGGCGACAGGCGAACACTGAAGCTTTCTTT. Its translation: CASRRQANTEAFF.

The V gene is TRBV7-2, the J gene TRBJ2-1; TRBD2 matches at 9 bases. Trimming cost V 5 bases and J 5 bases; bases outside gene matches: 10. The length of the CDR3 is 16 residues. Germline-derived CDR1 and CDR2 are SGHTA and FQGNSA. CDR3 in amino acids: CASSQRAQRGDNEQFF. CDR3 in DNA: TGTGCCAGCAGCCAACGGGCCCAGCGGGGGGACAATGAGCAGTTCTTC.

A few counts support this clone. This chain's CDR3 is CSVDGWAFF. CDR3 bases: TGCAGCGTTGACGGGTGGGCTTTCTTT. The chain recombines TRBV29-1 with TRBJ1-1; D ambiguous. Germline V gene sequence: CDR1 SQVTM, CDR2 ANQGSEA. CDR3 size: 9 residues. V was trimmed by 3 bases and J by 11 bases, leaving 7 bases between them.

The V call is TRBV7-2, the J call TRBJ1-2; 8 bases are shared with TRBD1. The CDR3 covers 14 residues. From germline, CDR1 is SGHTA and CDR2 FQGNSA. J gave up 8 bases and V 1 base, and 6 bases lay outside the gene matches. The CDR3 DNA follows: TGTGCCAGCAGCTTAGTGGACAGGGATTGGGGCTACACCTTC. It yields the protein CASSLVDRDWGYTF.

This clone has a handful of counts. V and J are TRBV13 and TRBJ1-1; D not certain. Trimming left V 4 bases short and J 1 base short, with 7 bases between. Germline V gene lookup returns CDR1 PRHDT and CDR2 FYEKMQ (reference sequence). This CDR3 region has 13 residues. The CDR3, as DNA: TGTGCCAGCAGCTCGACACAGAACACTGAAGCTTTCTTT. It encodes CASSSTQNTEAFF.

The chain is built from TRBV29-1 and TRBJ2-1, with D possibly being TRBD1 (5 bases). Germline V gene lookup returns CDR1 SQVTM and CDR2 ANQGSEA. V was clipped by 4 bases and J by 2 bases, with 21 bases between them. CDR3 length equals 17 residues. DNA of the CDR3: TGCAGCGTTGGGGTGACAGTACCGGCCTGGGCCTACAATGAGCAGTTCTTC. Translating it yields CSVGVTVPAWAYNEQFF.

The rearrangement uses TRBV28 and TRBJ1-5; D is perhaps TRBD1 (6 bases). The CDR3 runs to 13 residues. Germline CDR1 and CDR2: MDHEN and SYDVKM. Trimming stripped 8 bases from V and 3 bases from J, with 11 bases between. In DNA, the CDR3 is TGTGCCAGCCTCGGACAGATCAATCAGCCCCAGCATTTT. It is translated as CASLGQINQPQHF.

The chain has TRBV9 and TRBJ2-7; D might be TRBD1 (6 bases). The ends were cut back, 4 bases at V and 0 bases at J, with 14 bases in the middle. This CDR3 is built from 15 residues. Germline CDR1 and CDR2: SGDLS and YYNGEE. CDR3 protein: CASSLTGTSSYEQYF. CDR3 in DNA: TGTGCCAGCAGCTTGACAGGTACGTCCTCCTACGAGCAGTACTTC.

V is TRBV7-3 and J is TRBJ2-1, with TRBD2 matching over 11 bases. This CDR3 has 15 residues. After removal of 5 bases from V and 11 bases from J, the junction contained 11 bases not matched to a gene. Germline V gene data show CDR1 as SGHTA and CDR2 as FQGTGA. The CDR3 region is CASSQRLAGRTQQFF. CDR3 in DNA: TGTGCCAGCAGCCAGAGACTAGCGGGAAGGACGCAGCAGTTCTTC.

The chain has TRBV7-6 and TRBJ2-2; perhaps TRBD2 as D (5 bases). Trimming left V 8 bases short and J 4 bases short, with 14 bases between. This CDR3 region has 14 residues. Germline V lookup: CDR1 SGHVS, CDR2 FNYEAQ. The CDR3 spells CASSGLALTGELFF. The DNA of the CDR3 is TGTGCCAGCTCCGGGCTAGCCCTCACCGGGGAGCTGTTTTTT. The entire variable domain, with the rest obtained from reference TRBV7-6 and TRBJ2-2, is as follows: GAGVSQSPRYKVTKRGQDVALRCDPISGHVSLYWYRQALGQGPEFLTYFNYEAQQDKSGLPNDRFSAERPEGSISTLTIQRTEQRDSAMYRCASSGLALTGELFFGEGSRLTVL.

This sequence joins TRBV28 and TRBJ2-1, with TRBD2 matching 8 bases. Germline lookup yields CDR1 MDHEN and CDR2 SYDVKM. CDR3 length: 16 residues. With V trimmed by 5 bases and J by 8 bases, 14 bases remained unmatched. The CDR3 bases are TGTGCCAGCAGTGCCCCCGGCAGCGGGAGCTTAGATGAGCAGTTCTTC. Protein: CASSAPGSGSLDEQFF.

The genes are TRBV13 and TRBJ2-1; D ambiguous. Germline-derived CDR1 and CDR2 are PRHDT and FYEKMQ (reference sequence). The CDR3 is 11 amino acids. The V gene lost 3 bases and the J gene lost 8 bases, with 5 bases spanning the gap. The CDR3 loop reads CASSFSDEQFF. The CDR3 DNA reads as TGTGCCAGCAGCTTCAGCGATGAGCAGTTCTTC.